This TCR beta chain was observed in a study of cytomegalovirus exposure and HLA in healthy donors. The CDR3 has 14 amino acids. Trimming removed 0 bases from V and 5 bases from J, with 11 bases in between. Germline V gene sequence: CDR1 LNHNV, CDR2 YYDKDF (reference sequence). The primer mix had 60 Vbeta and 13 Jbeta primers. The assay was immunoSEQ multiplex PCR, and TCRdb's table has in-frame clones only and misses some. The table includes about 150,000 clones, around 66% detected once. V usage is TRBV15 and J usage is TRBJ2-7; D is unclear. The origin of this receptor is a woman aged 55-69 years in good health and CMV-seronegative. Sequenced material: PBMCs. Written as DNA, the CDR3 is TGTGCCACCAGCAGAGATTATATCACGGACGAGCAGTACTTC. It yields the protein CATSRDYITDEQYF.